This TCR beta chain is from a study of T cell changes during pregnancy in multiple sclerosis. Germline lookup yields CDR1 MDHEN and CDR2 SYDVKM. The trim removed 4 bases at V and 4 bases at J, leaving 7 bases unmatched. CDR3 length: 14 residues. The method was immunoSEQ multiplex PCR; TCRdb's version includes in-frame clones alone and lacks a portion of them. The sample holds 40,000 to 60,000 clones; roughly nine tenths are singletons and the top ten take around 1.6%. The sample in question was peripheral blood, obtained in the first trimester of pregnancy. The clonotype originates from a female donor in good health, enrolled as a control in a pregnancy study. The V gene is TRBV28, the J gene TRBJ2-7; 7 bases are shared with TRBD1. The DNA for the CDR3 is TGTGCCAGCAGTTCCGGGACAGTCGAGTACGAGCAGTACTTC. It encodes CASSSGTVEYEQYF.